A single sample gave rise to the 24 T cell receptor beta chains below, sequenced in a study of early T cells in non-severe SARS-CoV-2 infection. One entry per CDR3 protein results from TCRdb running MiXCR on the 5' RACE reads. The sample yields 42,000 or so distinct CDR3 sequences, roughly 6% seen once. The sample in question was whole blood, obtained at baseline. The receptors here all came from an adult who was a healthcare worker with PCR-confirmed SARS-CoV-2 infection or an uninfected control (not recorded which).

This clonotype was picked up many times. The rearrangement links TRBV7-9 to TRBJ2-1; D is unresolved. The CDR3 spans 15 residues. The germline gives CDR1 SEHNR, CDR2 FQNEAQ (reference sequence). The V end lost 10 bases, the J end lost 1 base, and 17 bases lay between the germline ends. The CDR3 reads CATSVILASYNEQFF. As DNA, the CDR3 is TGTGCCACTTCGGTCATTCTGGCATCCTACAATGAGCAGTTCTTC.

This clonotype has just a few counts. This chain links TRBV30 with TRBJ1-2; no reliable D call. Trimming cost V 2 bases and J 4 bases, with 8 bases left between them. Germline V gene data show CDR1 as GTSNPN and CDR2 as SVGIG (reference sequence). This CDR3 comprises 12 residues. In DNA, the CDR3 is TGTGCCTGGAGTTCAGGTACCTATGGCTACACCTTC. As protein: CAWSSGTYGYTF.

In this sample, this clonotype turned up a few times. The CDR3 region is CASTSRAGDNQPQHF. The CDR3 DNA sequence: TGTGCCAGCACCTCCAGGGCCGGAGACAATCAGCCCCAGCATTTT. The rearrangement uses TRBV28 and TRBJ1-5, with a tentative D call TRBD1 (5 bases). The germline V and J ends were trimmed by 7 bases and 3 bases, with 16 bases remaining between them. Per the germline V gene, CDR1 is MDHEN and CDR2 is SYDVKM. This CDR3 has 15 amino acids.

This clonotype has ten or more counts. The chain couples TRBV7-6 to TRBJ1-4, with D uncertain. V lost 1 base, J lost 0 bases, and 9 bases lay in between. CDR3 size: 16 residues. Germline V gene data show CDR1 as SGHVS and CDR2 as FNYEAQ. This chain's CDR3 is CASSLDLQTTNEKLFF. As DNA, the CDR3 is TGTGCCAGCAGCTTAGACCTTCAAACAACTAATGAAAAACTGTTTTTT.

This clonotype was observed at least ten times. The CDR3 sequence is CASSYTGNGNTIYF. In nucleotides, the CDR3 is TGTGCCAGCAGTTATACAGGGAATGGAAACACCATATATTTT. This chain joins TRBV12-3 or TRBV12-4 and TRBJ1-3; D possibly corresponds to TRBD1 (6 bases). Trimming stripped 4 bases from V and 3 bases from J, with 10 bases between. The CDR3 is 14 amino acids.

This clonotype was picked up a small number of times. V usage is TRBV27 and J usage is TRBJ2-7; 8 positions agree with TRBD1. J lost 7 bases, V lost 6 bases, and 17 bases had no gene match. Germline loops: CDR1 MNHEY, CDR2 SMNVEV (reference sequence). The CDR3 has 16 amino acids. The CDR3 loop is CASSRIYRGSPGEQYF. The CDR3 bases are TGTGCCAGCAGCCGCATATACAGGGGGTCCCCTGGGGAGCAGTACTTC.

This clonotype has a handful of counts. The V gene is TRBV19, the J gene TRBJ2-4, with 7 bases that match TRBD1. CDR1 is LNHDA, CDR2 SQIVND, per germline (reference sequence). The CDR3 extends over 15 amino acids. V trimming: 8 bases; J trimming: 0 bases; junction bases outside the gene matches: 7. The chain's CDR3 is CASPGQTLAKNIQYF. CDR3 nucleotides: TGTGCCAGTCCGGGACAGACGTTAGCCAAAAACATTCAGTACTTC.

This clonotype was detected many times. The chain uses TRBV25-1 and TRBJ2-1, with a tentative D call TRBD2 (7 bases). Germline-derived CDR1 and CDR2 are MGHDK and SYGVNS. V lost 0 bases to trimming and J lost 6 bases, with 15 bases between them. The CDR3 loop spans 16 amino acids. The CDR3 sequence is CASSEYIGGLFNEQFF. The CDR3 nucleotides are TGTGCCAGCAGTGAATATATCGGGGGGCTATTCAATGAGCAGTTCTTC.

This clonotype occurred many times. V and J are TRBV7-2 and TRBJ1-5; D is ambiguous. The CDR3 spans 13 residues. The V and J ends lost 1 base and 5 bases respectively, with 6 bases between them. In germline, CDR1 is SGHTA, CDR2 FQGNSA. The CDR3: CASSLDRDQPQHF. CDR3 in DNA: TGTGCCAGCAGCTTAGACAGAGATCAGCCCCAGCATTTT.

This clonotype occurred many times. The V gene is TRBV12-3 or TRBV12-4, the J gene TRBJ2-1, with 7 bases that match TRBD2. The CDR3 is made up of 13 amino acids. V lost 5 bases, J lost 6 bases, and 4 bases stayed unmatched. The CDR3 DNA follows: TGTGCCAGCAGTGAGCGGGGCTTCAATGAGCAGTTCTTC. Translation gives CASSERGFNEQFF.

The rearrangement links TRBV7-9 to TRBJ2-1; 8 nucleotides line up with TRBD1. CDR1 and CDR2 (germline): SEHNR, FQNEAQ (reference sequence). The J segment lost 3 bases and the V segment lost 4 bases, leaving 2 bases of the junction unmatched. The CDR3 contains 14 residues. The CDR3 DNA reads TGTGCCAGCAGCTCGGGACAGGACTACAATGAGCAGTTCTTC. Its protein is CASSSGQDYNEQFF.

This clonotype was seen at least ten times. The gene calls are TRBV14 and TRBJ2-2; the D call may be TRBD1 or TRBD2 (6 bases each). Germline-derived CDR1 and CDR2 are SGHDN and FVKESK. V lost 1 base and J lost 4, with 10 bases in between. CDR3 length equals 15 residues. DNA for the CDR3: TGTGCCAGCAGCCAAGTGCCGGGGGCCACCGGGGAGCTGTTTTTT. This codes for CASSQVPGATGELFF.

The chain joins TRBV28 to TRBJ2-3; weak D call: TRBD1 (6 bases). This CDR3 has 13 amino acids. The V and J ends lost 10 bases and 2 bases respectively, with 13 bases between them. CDR1 is MDHEN, CDR2 SYDVKM, per germline. The CDR3, as DNA: TGTGCCACCGTGGACAGAAACACAGATACGCAGTATTTT. This translates into CATVDRNTDTQYF.

V gene TRBV10-1 combines with J gene TRBJ2-3, with D perhaps matching TRBD2 (7 bases). Trimming took 4 bases from V and 3 from J, leaving 14 bases between them. The germline gives CDR1 WNHNN, CDR2 SYGVQD (reference sequence). CDR3 length equals 15 residues. Written as DNA, the CDR3 is TGCGCCAGCAGTGCTTCTGCGGGGGCGACAGATACGCAGTATTTT. Translating it yields CASSASAGATDTQYF.

The J gene is TRBJ1-1, the V gene TRBV6-2 or TRBV6-3, with D unclear. Germline V gene data show CDR1 as MNHEY and CDR2 as SVGEGT. The CDR3 sequence is 13 residues long. V was shortened by 6 bases and J by 5 bases, with 13 bases between the two germline ends. CDR3 loop: CASSYLHWTEAFF. The CDR3 DNA follows: TGTGCCAGCAGCTATTTGCATTGGACTGAAGCTTTCTTT.

This clonotype appeared many times. The chain couples TRBV27 to TRBJ2-7; 9 bases line up with TRBD1. The CDR3 length is 14 residues. J lost 4 bases, V lost 4 bases, and 5 bases had no gene match. CDR1 is MNHEY and CDR2 is SMNVEV in the germline V gene (reference sequence). As DNA, the CDR3 is TGTGCCAGCAGTTCCCGGACAGGGGAGTACGAGCAGTACTTC. It encodes CASSSRTGEYEQYF.

The rearrangement uses TRBV5-4 and TRBJ2-7, with a weak D call TRBD1 (6 bases). V shed 4 bases and J shed 3 bases, with 11 bases lying between them. The CDR3 spans 13 residues. The germline gives CDR1 SGHNT, CDR2 YYREEE (reference sequence). CDR3 nucleotides: TGTGCCAGCAGCCCGAAACAGGGCTACGAGCAGTACTTC. Encoded protein: CASSPKQGYEQYF.

This clonotype was picked up a small number of times. The J gene is TRBJ1-2, the V gene TRBV27; 8 bases are shared with TRBD1. V trimming: 3 bases; J trimming: 4 bases; junction bases outside the gene matches: 13. CDR1 is MNHEY, CDR2 SMNVEV, per germline (reference sequence). This CDR3 has 17 residues. The CDR3 sequence: CASSFGGQASGSYGYTF. CDR3 DNA sequence: TGTGCCAGCAGTTTCGGGGGACAGGCCTCAGGTAGCTATGGCTACACCTTC.

This clonotype was seen more than once but under ten times. V and J are TRBV20-1 and TRBJ2-2, with TRBD2 identical over 8 bases. The CDR3 contains 17 residues. V trimming: 3 bases; J trimming: 1 base; junction bases outside the gene matches: 10. CDR1 and CDR2 (germline): DFQATT, SNEGSKA (reference sequence). CDR3 sequence (DNA): TGCAGTGCTAGTGACGGGGGGGCCACCCTGAACACCGGGGAGCTGTTTTTT. Translating gives CSASDGGATLNTGELFF.

This clonotype was found many times. The rearrangement joins TRBV5-5 to TRBJ2-2; D ambiguous. The CDR3 spans 13 residues. Germline V gene data show CDR1 as SGHKS and CDR2 as YYEKEE (reference sequence). Between the trimmed V and J ends, which lost 1 base and 4 bases, there was a span of 5 bases. The CDR3 reads CASSLRTTGELFF. CDR3 sequence (DNA): TGTGCCAGCAGCTTGAGGACCACCGGGGAGCTGTTTTTT.

This clonotype appeared many times. The V call is TRBV7-2, the J call TRBJ1-3; unclear D gene. Trimming took 2 bases from V and 3 from J, leaving 8 bases between them. The germline CDR1 and CDR2 sequences are SGHTA and FQGNSA. The CDR3 contains 14 residues. In DNA form, the CDR3 reads TGTGCCAGCAGCTTAAGGGAATTTGGAAACACCATATATTTT. It yields the protein CASSLREFGNTIYF. Using reference TRBV7-2 and TRBJ1-3 for the parts outside the CDR3, the full variable domain is GAGVSQSPSNKVTEKGKDVELRCDPISGHTALYWYRQSLGQGLEFLIYFQGNSAPDKSGLPSDRFSAERTGGSVSTLTIQRTQQEDSAVYLCASSLREFGNTIYFGEGSWLTVV.

This clonotype was recorded many times. V and J are TRBV10-2 and TRBJ2-7; D may be TRBD1 or TRBD2 (5 bases each). The CDR3 is 12 amino acids. Germline CDR1 reads WSHSY; CDR2 reads SAAADI. V shed 7 bases and J shed 6 bases, with 13 bases lying between them. The chain's CDR3 is CASMGDSSEQYF. The DNA for the CDR3 is TGCGCCAGCATGGGGGATTCCAGCGAGCAGTACTTC.

In this sample, this clonotype turned up a few times. The rearrangement joins TRBV20-1 to TRBJ1-1, with 8 nucleotides matching TRBD1. The CDR3 covers 16 residues. The V and J ends lost 0 bases and 1 base, in that order; junction bases with no gene match: 7. Germline V lookup: CDR1 DFQATT, CDR2 SNEGSKA (reference sequence). The CDR3 spells CSARERTGKANTEAFF. CDR3 nucleotides: TGCAGTGCTAGAGAGAGGACAGGGAAGGCGAACACTGAAGCTTTCTTT.

The chain employs TRBV7-8 and TRBJ2-1, with TRBD2 matching 7 bases. The CDR3 runs 15 residues. Germline CDR1 and CDR2: SGHVS and FQNEAQ. V lost 4 bases, J lost 10 bases, and 13 bases stayed unmatched. CDR3 in DNA: TGTGCCAGCAGCTCAGGTTCCGGGACTAAGTCCGAGCAGTTCTTC. Translated, it gives CASSSGSGTKSEQFF.